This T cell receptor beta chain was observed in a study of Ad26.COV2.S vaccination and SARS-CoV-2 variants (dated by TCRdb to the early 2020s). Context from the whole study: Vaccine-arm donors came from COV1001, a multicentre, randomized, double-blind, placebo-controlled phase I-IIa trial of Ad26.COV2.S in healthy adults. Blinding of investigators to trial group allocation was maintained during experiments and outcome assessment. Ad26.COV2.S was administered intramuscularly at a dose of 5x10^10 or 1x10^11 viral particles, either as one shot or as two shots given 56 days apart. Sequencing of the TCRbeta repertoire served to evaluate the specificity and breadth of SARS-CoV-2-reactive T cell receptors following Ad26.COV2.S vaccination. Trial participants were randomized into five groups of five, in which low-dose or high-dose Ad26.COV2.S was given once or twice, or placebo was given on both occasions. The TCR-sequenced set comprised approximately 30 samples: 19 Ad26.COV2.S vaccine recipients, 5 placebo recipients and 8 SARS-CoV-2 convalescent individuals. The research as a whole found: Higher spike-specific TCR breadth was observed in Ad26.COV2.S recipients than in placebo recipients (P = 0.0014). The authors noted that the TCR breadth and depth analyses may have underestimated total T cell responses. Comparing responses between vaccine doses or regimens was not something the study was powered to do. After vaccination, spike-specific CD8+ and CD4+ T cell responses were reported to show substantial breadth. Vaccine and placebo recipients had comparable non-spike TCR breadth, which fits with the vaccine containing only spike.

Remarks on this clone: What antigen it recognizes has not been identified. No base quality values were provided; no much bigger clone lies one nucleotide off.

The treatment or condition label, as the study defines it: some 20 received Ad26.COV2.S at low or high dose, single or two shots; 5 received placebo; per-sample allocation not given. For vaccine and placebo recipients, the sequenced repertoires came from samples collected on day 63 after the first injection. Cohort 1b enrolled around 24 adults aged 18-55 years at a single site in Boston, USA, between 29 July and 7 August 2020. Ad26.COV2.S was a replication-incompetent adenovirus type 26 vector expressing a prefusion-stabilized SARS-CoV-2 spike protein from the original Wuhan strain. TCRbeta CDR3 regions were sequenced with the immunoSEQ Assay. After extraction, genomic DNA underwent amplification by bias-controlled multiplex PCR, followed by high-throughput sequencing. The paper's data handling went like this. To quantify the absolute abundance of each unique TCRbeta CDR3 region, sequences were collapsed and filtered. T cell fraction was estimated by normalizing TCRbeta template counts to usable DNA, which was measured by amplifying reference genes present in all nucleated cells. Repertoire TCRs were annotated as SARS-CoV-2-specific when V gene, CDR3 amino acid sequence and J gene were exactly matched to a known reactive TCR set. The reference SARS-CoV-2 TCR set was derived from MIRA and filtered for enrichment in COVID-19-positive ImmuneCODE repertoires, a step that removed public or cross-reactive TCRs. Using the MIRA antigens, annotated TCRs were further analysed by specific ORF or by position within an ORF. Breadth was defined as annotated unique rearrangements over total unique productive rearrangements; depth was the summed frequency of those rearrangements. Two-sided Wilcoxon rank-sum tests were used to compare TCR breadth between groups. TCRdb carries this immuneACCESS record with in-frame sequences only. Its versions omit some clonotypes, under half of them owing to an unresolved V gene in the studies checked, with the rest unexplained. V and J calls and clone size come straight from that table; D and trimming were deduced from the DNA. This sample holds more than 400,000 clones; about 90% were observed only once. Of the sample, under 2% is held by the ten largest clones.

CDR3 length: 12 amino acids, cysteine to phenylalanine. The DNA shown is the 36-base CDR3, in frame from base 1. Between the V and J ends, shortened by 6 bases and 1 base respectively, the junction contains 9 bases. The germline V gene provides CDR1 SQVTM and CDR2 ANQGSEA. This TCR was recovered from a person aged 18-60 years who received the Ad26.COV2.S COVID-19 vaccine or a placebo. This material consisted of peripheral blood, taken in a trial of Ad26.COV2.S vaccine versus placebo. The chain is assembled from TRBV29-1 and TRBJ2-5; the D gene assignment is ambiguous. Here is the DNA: TGCAGCGTCGAGGTAGTCCAAGAGACCCAGTACTTC. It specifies CSVEVVQETQYF.